This is a list of T cell receptor beta chains from one sample in a study of OX40 agonist ivuxolimab in advanced cancers. Sequencing used immunoSEQ multiplex PCR; TCRdb keeps in-frame clones, though not all of them. The data hold tens of thousands of clones, with around nine tenths observed a single time. This specimen was CD4+ or CD8+ T cells sorted from blood, taken in a trial of the OX40 agonist ivuxolimab. These TCRs come from an adult with an advanced solid tumor such as melanoma, head and neck, liver or kidney cancer. CDR3s include the opening cysteine and the closing phenylalanine or tryptophan. The order of the fields is CDR3 length, V gene, clone size, J gene, D gene, CDR3 protein, CDR3 DNA. D genes are given only for firm matches. Not all rows give a size; the values are once, few, many and, for expanded clones, a class.

len: 18
v_gene: TRBV7-2
abundance: -
j_gene: TRBJ2-7
d_gene: TRBD2
CDR3aa: CASSLGTSGRRRGGEQYF
CDR3nt: TGTGCCAGCAGCTTGGGGACTAGCGGGAGGCGGAGGGGGGGCGAGCAGTACTTC

len: 15
v_gene: TRBV6-6
abundance: -
j_gene: TRBJ2-7
d_gene: TRBD1
CDR3aa: CASNRAGTGSYEQYF
CDR3nt: TGTGCCAGCAACCGGGCCGGGACAGGGAGCTACGAGCAGTACTTC

len: 12
v_gene: TRBV9
abundance: -
j_gene: TRBJ2-5
d_gene: TRBD2
CDR3aa: CASSVVAGGMHF
CDR3nt: TGTGCCAGCAGCGTAGTAGCGGGAGGAATGCACTTC

len: 13
v_gene: TRBV6-5
abundance: -
j_gene: TRBJ1-1
d_gene: TRBD1
CDR3aa: CASSLGDQGAAFF
CDR3nt: TGTGCCAGCAGTTTGGGGGACCAGGGGGCAGCTTTCTTT

len: 14
v_gene: TRBV9
abundance: -
j_gene: TRBJ2-7
d_gene: TRBD1
CDR3aa: CASSLGDSNYEQYF
CDR3nt: TGTGCCAGCAGCCTAGGGGACAGTAACTACGAGCAGTACTTC

len: 13
v_gene: TRBV6-1
abundance: -
j_gene: TRBJ2-7
d_gene: -
CDR3aa: CASSEALRYEQYF
CDR3nt: TGTGCCAGCAGTGAAGCGCTTCGGTACGAGCAGTACTTC

len: 14
v_gene: TRBV25-1
abundance: -
j_gene: TRBJ2-7
d_gene: TRBD1
CDR3aa: CASSRTGSSYEQYF
CDR3nt: TGTGCCAGCAGTCGGACAGGGAGCTCCTACGAGCAGTACTTC

len: 15
v_gene: TRBV19
abundance: -
j_gene: TRBJ2-6
d_gene: -
CDR3aa: CASSITASGANVLTF
CDR3nt: TGTGCCAGTAGTATAACAGCCTCTGGGGCCAACGTCCTGACTTTC

len: 12
v_gene: TRBV7-6
abundance: -
j_gene: TRBJ2-1
d_gene: -
CDR3aa: CASSRTTGEQFF
CDR3nt: TGTGCCAGCAGTCGGACCACAGGGGAGCAGTTCTTC

len: 16
v_gene: TRBV5-1
abundance: -
j_gene: TRBJ2-3
d_gene: -
CDR3aa: CASSLDGLGGGDTQYF
CDR3nt: TGCGCCAGCAGCTTGGATGGACTGGGAGGTGGAGATACGCAGTATTTT

len: 16
v_gene: TRBV5-4
abundance: -
j_gene: TRBJ2-3
d_gene: -
CDR3aa: CASSSVSRASTDTQYF
CDR3nt: TGTGCCAGCAGCTCCGTATCGAGGGCCAGCACAGATACGCAGTATTTT

len: 15
v_gene: TRBV6-4
abundance: -
j_gene: TRBJ2-3
d_gene: TRBD2
CDR3aa: CASSVLAGGRDTQYF
CDR3nt: TGTGCCAGCAGTGTGCTGGCGGGGGGAAGAGATACGCAGTATTTT

len: 13
v_gene: TRBV2
abundance: -
j_gene: TRBJ2-2
d_gene: -
CDR3aa: CASKEANTGELFF
CDR3nt: TGTGCCAGCAAGGAAGCGAACACCGGGGAGCTGTTTTTT

len: 13
v_gene: TRBV19
abundance: -
j_gene: TRBJ2-7
d_gene: -
CDR3aa: CASSIGGTYEQYF
CDR3nt: TGTGCCAGTAGTATTGGAGGAACCTACGAGCAGTACTTC

len: 16
v_gene: TRBV6-5
abundance: -
j_gene: TRBJ1-3
d_gene: -
CDR3aa: CASSYGRQSSGNTIYF
CDR3nt: TGTGCCAGCAGTTACGGGCGGCAGTCCTCTGGAAACACCATATATTTT

len: 14
v_gene: TRBV11-1
abundance: once
j_gene: TRBJ1-2
d_gene: -
CDR3aa: CASSLGGETDGYTF
CDR3nt: TGTGCCAGCAGCTTAGGGGGGGAGACAGACGGCTACACCTTC

len: 15
v_gene: TRBV27
abundance: -
j_gene: TRBJ2-5
d_gene: TRBD2
CDR3aa: CASSVGLAGGFAQYF
CDR3nt: TGTGCCAGCAGTGTTGGACTAGCGGGAGGGTTTGCCCAGTACTTC

len: 12
v_gene: TRBV11-2
abundance: few
j_gene: TRBJ2-1
d_gene: -
CDR3aa: CASTVLTHEQFF
CDR3nt: TGTGCCAGCACCGTACTAACCCATGAGCAGTTCTTC

len: 16
v_gene: TRBV5-1
abundance: -
j_gene: TRBJ1-4
d_gene: TRBD1
CDR3aa: CASSSTYGQGNEKLFF
CDR3nt: TGCGCCAGCAGTTCAACTTATGGACAGGGGAATGAAAAACTGTTTTTT

len: 13
v_gene: TRBV7-9
abundance: -
j_gene: TRBJ2-7
d_gene: -
CDR3aa: CASSLPPAYEQYF
CDR3nt: TGTGCCAGCAGCTTGCCGCCTGCCTACGAGCAGTACTTC